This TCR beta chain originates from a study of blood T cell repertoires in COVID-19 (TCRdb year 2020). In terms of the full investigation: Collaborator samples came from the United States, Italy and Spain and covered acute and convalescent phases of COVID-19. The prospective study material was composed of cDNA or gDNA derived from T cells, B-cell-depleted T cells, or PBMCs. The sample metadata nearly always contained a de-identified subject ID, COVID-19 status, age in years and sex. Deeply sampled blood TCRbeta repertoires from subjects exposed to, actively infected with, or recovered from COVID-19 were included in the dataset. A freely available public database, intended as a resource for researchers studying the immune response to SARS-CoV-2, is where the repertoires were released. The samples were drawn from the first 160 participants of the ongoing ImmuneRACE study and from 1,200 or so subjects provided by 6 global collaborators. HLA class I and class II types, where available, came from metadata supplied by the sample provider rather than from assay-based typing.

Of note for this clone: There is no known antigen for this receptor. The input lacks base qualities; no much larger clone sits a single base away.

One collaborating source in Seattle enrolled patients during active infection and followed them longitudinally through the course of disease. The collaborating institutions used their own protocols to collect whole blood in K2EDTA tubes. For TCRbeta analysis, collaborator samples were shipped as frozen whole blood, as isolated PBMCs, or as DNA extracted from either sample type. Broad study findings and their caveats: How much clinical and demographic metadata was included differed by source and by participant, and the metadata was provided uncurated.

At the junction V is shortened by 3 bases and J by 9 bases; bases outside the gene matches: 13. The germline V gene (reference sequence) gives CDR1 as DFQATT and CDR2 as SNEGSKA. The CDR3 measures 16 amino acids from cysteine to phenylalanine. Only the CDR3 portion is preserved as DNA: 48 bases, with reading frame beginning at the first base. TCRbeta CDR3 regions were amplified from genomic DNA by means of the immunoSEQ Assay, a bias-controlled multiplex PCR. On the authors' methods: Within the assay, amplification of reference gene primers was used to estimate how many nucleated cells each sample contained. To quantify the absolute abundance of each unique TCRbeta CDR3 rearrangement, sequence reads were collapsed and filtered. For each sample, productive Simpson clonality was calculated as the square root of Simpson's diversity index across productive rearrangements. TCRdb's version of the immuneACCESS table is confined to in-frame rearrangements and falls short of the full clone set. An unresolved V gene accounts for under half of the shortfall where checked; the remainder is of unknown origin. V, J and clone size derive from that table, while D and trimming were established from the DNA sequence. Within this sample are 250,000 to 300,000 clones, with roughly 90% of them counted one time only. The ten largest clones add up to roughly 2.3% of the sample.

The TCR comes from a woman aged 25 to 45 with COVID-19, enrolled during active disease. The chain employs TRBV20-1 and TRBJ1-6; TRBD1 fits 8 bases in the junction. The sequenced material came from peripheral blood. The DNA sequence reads TGCAGTGCTAGTTCCCAACAGGGGGTCGCGAGTTCACCCCTCCACTTT. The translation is CSASSQQGVASSPLHF.